This T cell receptor (beta chain) stems from a study of shared clonotypes between healthy human individuals. For the study at large: The donors, a couple of women and a few men, were aged 18 to 49. Per donor, CD8 memory used one plate, CD8 naive used two, CD4 memory used three and CD4 naive used three.

The naive CD8 population came from CD45RO-negative cells selected for CCR7, without terminally differentiated effector memory CD45RA+ cells. To note about this clone: The antigen is not known.

Study findings and constraints: Naive subsets usually exceeded memory subsets in estimated richness.

Repertoires were generated with immunoSEQ multiplex PCR, while TCRdb's copy carries only in-frame clones and drops some. The sample lists about 2,100,000 clones, under 95% occurring once. Trimming removed 0 bases from V and 0 bases from J, with 15 bases in between. Germline CDR1 and CDR2: LGHNA and YNFKEQ. The CDR3 covers 17 residues. The sample comprised naive CD8+ T cells from PBMCs. The chain has TRBV4-2 and TRBJ2-7, with TRBD2 as a possible D gene (6 bases). This clonotype was obtained from a man younger than 35 in good health. Some clones in this sample may be carry-over from other donors' samples. The CDR3, as DNA: TGTGCCAGCAGCCAAGAGACCGGGACTCCTAGCTCCTACGAGCAGTACTTC. Translated: CASSQETGTPSSYEQYF.